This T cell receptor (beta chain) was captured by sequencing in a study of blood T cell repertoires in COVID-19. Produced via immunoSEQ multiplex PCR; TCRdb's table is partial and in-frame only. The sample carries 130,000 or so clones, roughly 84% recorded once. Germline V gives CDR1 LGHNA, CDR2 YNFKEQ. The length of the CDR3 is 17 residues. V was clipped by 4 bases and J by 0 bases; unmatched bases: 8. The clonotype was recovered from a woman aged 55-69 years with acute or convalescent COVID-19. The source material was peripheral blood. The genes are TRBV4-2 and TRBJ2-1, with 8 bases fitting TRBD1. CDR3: CASSLNRQGSSYNEQFF. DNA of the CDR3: TGTGCCAGCAGCCTAAACCGACAGGGGAGCTCCTACAATGAGCAGTTCTTC.